This T cell receptor beta chain was retrieved from a study of CD8+CD57+ T cells in acquired aplastic anemia. Genomic DNA, the template, was used for profiling of the TCR beta VDJ and CDR3. From the reads, TCRdb called clonotypes with MiXCR, one entry per CDR3 protein. The data contain tens of thousands of distinct CDR3 sequences, approximately 46% of them singletons. Many counts were recorded for this clonotype. The V gene lost 6 bases and the J gene lost 7 bases, with 12 bases spanning the gap. Germline lookup yields CDR1 SEHNR and CDR2 FQNEAQ (reference sequence). The CDR3 covers 12 residues. Specimen: sorted CD4+, CD8+, or CD8+CD57+ T cells (not recorded which) from PBMCs. This chain uses TRBV7-9 with TRBJ1-1; D is possibly TRBD1 (5 bases). The receptor comes from a human donor in good health, serving as a control. The DNA of the CDR3 is TGTGCCAGCAGTCTTCCCGGGGGTGAAGCTTTCTTT. Translating gives CASSLPGGEAFF.